These 9 T cell receptor beta chains came from one sample sequenced in a study of T cell repertoires in cytomegalovirus infection. TCRdb processed the reads anew with MiXCR; each CDR3 protein has one entry. The sample has roughly 990,000 distinct CDR3 sequences, about 33% seen once. For these TCRs, the target antigens are not known. Sequences were derived from cultured CD8+ T cells from PBMCs, sampled from culture after CMV antigen stimulation. Receptors originate from a human donor in good health (CMV status not recorded). Some clones in this sample may be carry-over from other donors' samples.

The chain links TRBV5-5 to TRBJ2-1; D possibly corresponds to TRBD2 (7 bases). The CDR3 has 12 residues. V was pared by 4 bases and J by 8 bases, with 10 bases between. Germline values: CDR1 SGHKS, CDR2 YYEKEE (reference sequence). The CDR3 DNA reads TGTGCCAGCAGCGGAGGGGGGGATGAGCAGTTCTTC. Its translation is CASSGGGDEQFF.

In its sample, this clonotype was seen a few times. This rearrangement joins TRBV7-9 to TRBJ2-5; 12 positions match TRBD2. The CDR3 runs 16 residues. CDR1 SEHNR and CDR2 FQNEAQ come from the germline V gene (reference sequence). The junction had 8 bases not matched to a gene; V was cut back by 6 bases and J by 3 bases. The CDR3 loop reads CASSKLAGGQKETQYF. CDR3 coding DNA: TGTGCCAGCAGTAAACTAGCGGGGGGCCAAAAAGAGACCCAGTACTTC.

In this sample, this clonotype turned up a few times. The V and J genes are TRBV7-9 and TRBJ2-1; no definite D call. Deletions cut 1 base from V and 0 bases from J, with 13 bases between. The CDR3 sequence is 17 residues long. CDR1 and CDR2 (germline): SEHNR, FQNEAQ (reference sequence). The chain's CDR3 is CASSLDSDPSSYNEQFF. The DNA of the CDR3 is TGTGCCAGCAGCTTAGATTCGGACCCGAGCTCCTACAATGAGCAGTTCTTC.

This clonotype has a handful of counts. The rearrangement links TRBV6-1 to TRBJ2-3; the D gene is possibly TRBD2 (6 bases). With 7 bases removed from V and 3 bases from J, the gap between germline ends came to 17 bases. Germline V gives CDR1 MNHNS, CDR2 SASEGT. The CDR3 runs 15 residues. CDR3 sequence reads: CASTAGLLVTDTQYF. CDR3 bases: TGTGCCAGCACTGCCGGACTACTGGTAACAGATACGCAGTATTTT.

This clonotype showed up many times. This chain uses TRBV7-2 with TRBJ2-5; perhaps TRBD1 as D (5 bases). V was pared by 6 bases and J by 2 bases, with 16 bases between. CDR1 SGHTA and CDR2 FQGNSA come from the germline V gene. This CDR3 contains 15 residues. The CDR3 loop is CASSWTPGWQETQYF. CDR3 in DNA: TGTGCCAGCAGTTGGACACCCGGGTGGCAAGAGACCCAGTACTTC.

In its sample, this clonotype was seen a few times. The chain uses TRBV24-1 and TRBJ2-4; no firm D call. The CDR3 spans 17 residues. Germline CDR1 is KGHDR and CDR2 is SFDVKD. Trimming took 3 bases from V and 3 from J, leaving 17 bases between them. In DNA, the CDR3 is TGTGCCACCAGTGATAGTAGGGTCACCGTTGGCAAAAACATTCAGTACTTC. Translated, it gives CATSDSRVTVGKNIQYF.

This sequence joins TRBV5-6 and TRBJ2-1, with D possibly being TRBD1 or TRBD2 (5 bases each). The V gene lost 0 bases and the J gene lost 0 bases, with 25 bases spanning the gap. Germline loops: CDR1 SGHDT, CDR2 YYEEEE. This CDR3 has 21 amino acids. This chain's CDR3 is CASSLATPRTGPQSSYNEQFF. CDR3 in DNA: TGTGCCAGCAGCTTGGCCACTCCCCGGACGGGACCCCAAAGCTCCTACAATGAGCAGTTCTTC.

This clonotype was counted ten times or more. This sequence joins TRBV7-9 and TRBJ2-1; 8 bases match TRBD1. The CDR3 is 14 residues long. The germline V gene encodes CDR1 SEHNR and CDR2 FQNEAQ (reference sequence). With 7 bases clipped from V and 8 bases from J, the junction kept 10 bases outside the gene matches. The CDR3 here is CASKGTGVIYEQFF. The DNA for the CDR3 is TGTGCCAGCAAGGGGACAGGAGTTATCTATGAGCAGTTCTTC.

This clonotype has just a few counts. The chain links TRBV12-3 or TRBV12-4 to TRBJ2-5; 10 bases align to TRBD1. V lost 6 bases and J lost 5; bases outside the gene matches: 6. The CDR3 length is 14 residues. Here the CDR3 reads CASSRQGARETQYF. In DNA form, the CDR3 reads TGTGCCAGCAGCCGACAGGGGGCGAGGGAGACCCAGTACTTC.